This entry lists 27 T cell receptor beta chains sequenced from one sample in a study of T cell changes during pregnancy in multiple sclerosis. The method was immunoSEQ multiplex PCR; TCRdb's version includes in-frame clones alone and lacks a portion of them. The sample has tens of thousands of clones, under 95% seen once. Sequences were derived from peripheral blood, sampled before pregnancy. The receptors originated from a female donor with multiple sclerosis, enrolled in a pregnancy study.

The chain is built from TRBV30 and TRBJ2-7; TRBD1 aligns across 9 bases. This CDR3 spans 13 amino acids. J lost 4 bases, V lost 4 bases, and 5 bases had no gene match. Germline CDR1 reads GTSNPN; CDR2 reads SVGIG (reference sequence). The CDR3 bases are TGTGCCTGGACGGGACAGGGCTTTTACGAGCAGTACTTC. Amino acids: CAWTGQGFYEQYF.

V usage is TRBV19 and J usage is TRBJ1-1, with 9 bases fitting TRBD1. The germline CDR1 and CDR2 sequences are LNHDA and SQIVND (reference sequence). The trim removed 3 bases at V and 5 bases at J, leaving 7 bases unmatched. This CDR3 spans 15 amino acids. Here the CDR3 DNA reads TGTGCCAGTAGTATCCTTGGGACAGGGAGAACTGAAGCTTTCTTT. Protein sequence: CASSILGTGRTEAFF.

This chain uses TRBV18 with TRBJ2-1; a possible D gene is TRBD2 (5 bases). Germline V lookup: CDR1 KGHSH, CDR2 LQKENI. This CDR3 has 18 amino acids. V was trimmed by 3 bases and J by 0 bases, leaving 18 bases between them. CDR3 DNA: TGTGCCAGCTCACCCCGGGATTTTAGCGCCAGCTCCTACAATGAGCAGTTCTTC. Its protein product is CASSPRDFSASSYNEQFF.

The J gene is TRBJ2-3, the V gene TRBV5-1; 8 bases map to TRBD2. J was trimmed by 1 base and V by 2 bases; bases with no gene match: 9. CDR3 size: 17 residues. The germline V gene encodes CDR1 SGHRS and CDR2 YFSETQ. The CDR3 loop reads CASSLGTGGAGTDTQYF. As DNA, the CDR3 is TGCGCCAGCAGCTTAGGAACGGGGGGGGCCGGCACAGATACGCAGTATTTT.

The V and J genes are TRBV7-8 and TRBJ2-7; 8 nucleotides agree with TRBD1. The CDR3 is 15 residues long. The V segment lost 5 bases and the J segment 7 bases; nucleotides outside the gene matches: 13. Germline V gene sequence: CDR1 SGHVS, CDR2 FQNEAQ. CDR3 sequence: CASSQSGTGLEEQYF. The CDR3 DNA sequence: TGTGCCAGCAGCCAGTCCGGGACAGGTCTCGAGGAGCAGTACTTC.

The V call is TRBV27, the J call TRBJ2-7; possible D gene TRBD1, 6 bases. The CDR3 loop spans 14 amino acids. The germline V and J ends were trimmed by 5 bases and 3 bases, with 14 bases remaining between them. Germline V CDR1 and CDR2: MNHEY, SMNVEV (reference sequence). The CDR3 loop reads CASSVSQGSYEQYF. CDR3 in DNA: TGTGCCAGCAGTGTAAGCCAGGGGAGCTACGAGCAGTACTTC.

The V and J genes are TRBV25-1 and TRBJ1-1, with no clear D. V shed 2 bases and J shed 1 base, with 5 bases lying between them. The CDR3 length is 13 residues. The germline V gene has CDR1 MGHDK and CDR2 SYGVNS. For the CDR3, the DNA is TGTGCCAGCAGTGAACAGGAGAACACTGAAGCTTTCTTT. This encodes CASSEQENTEAFF.

This rearrangement joins TRBV2 to TRBJ2-5; D unclear. V lost 6 bases to trimming and J lost 5 bases, with 19 bases between them. The CDR3 loop spans 15 amino acids. Germline values: CDR1 SNHLY, CDR2 FYNNEI. The CDR3 spells CASSLRSQSAETQYF. CDR3 in DNA: TGTGCCAGCAGCCTTCGGAGTCAATCCGCGGAGACCCAGTACTTC.

Notes on this clone: The germline gene is not matched at one end of the junction; a read error may be the cause. The chain has TRBV10-2 and TRBJ2-7, with a possible D match to TRBD2 (6 bases). Germline V gene sequence: CDR1 WSHSY, CDR2 SAAADI. This CDR3 contains 13 residues. DNA for the CDR3: TGCGCCACCCCGGGAGTAGCGCCTCCTGAATTACACTTC. Translation: CATPGVAPPELHF.

V usage is TRBV19 and J usage is TRBJ1-2; D gene uncertain. Germline V gene data show CDR1 as LNHDA and CDR2 as SQIVND (reference sequence). V was pared by 7 bases and J by 1 base, with 10 bases between. This CDR3 is built from 13 residues. CDR3 region: CASTPQLNYGYTF. The CDR3, as DNA: TGTGCCAGTACCCCACAGCTTAACTATGGCTACACCTTC.

J is TRBJ2-1 and V is TRBV7-2, with D possibly TRBD2 on 7 matching bases. Looked up from germline, CDR1 is SGHTA and CDR2 is FQGNSA. Trimming left V 3 bases short and J 8 bases short, with 17 bases between. The CDR3 totals 15 residues. CDR3 bases: TGTGCCAGCAGCTTTGAGGGGGGGGCCGGGGATGAGCAGTTCTTC. Protein: CASSFEGGAGDEQFF.

V is TRBV5-1 and J is TRBJ2-5; D may be TRBD2 (5 bases). The CDR3 has 14 residues. Germline-derived CDR1 and CDR2 are SGHRS and YFSETQ. The ends were cut back, 0 bases at V and 4 bases at J, with 10 bases in the middle. CDR3 nucleotide sequence: TGCGCCAGCAGCTTGGTGGTGAGCGGAGAGACCCAGTACTTC. As protein: CASSLVVSGETQYF. The full variable domain, rest sourced from reference TRBV5-1 and TRBJ2-5, is KAGVTQTPRYLIKTRGQQVTLSCSPISGHRSVSWYQQTPGQGLQFLFEYFSETQRNKGNFPGRFSGRQFSNSRSEMNVSTLELGDSALYLCASSLVVSGETQYFGPGTRLLVL.

This clone showed up just once. The chain uses TRBV30 and TRBJ2-2; no reliable D call. Trimming pared 3 bases from V and 1 base from J, leaving 12 bases between. In germline, CDR1 is GTSNPN, CDR2 SVGIG (reference sequence). The CDR3 contains 15 residues. CDR3 in amino acids: CAWSRVTLNTGELFF. In DNA, the CDR3 is TGTGCCTGGAGCCGAGTCACTCTGAACACCGGGGAGCTGTTTTTT.

The chain is built from TRBV13 and TRBJ2-2; 12 bases are a match to TRBD2. V shed 4 bases, J shed 8 bases, and the junction held 5 bases outside the gene matches. The germline V gene encodes CDR1 PRHDT and CDR2 FYEKMQ (reference sequence). This CDR3 has 15 residues. As DNA, the CDR3 is TGTGCCAGCAGCTCTCGGACTAGCGGGAATGGGGAGCTGTTTTTT. Amino acids: CASSSRTSGNGELFF.

The CDR3 sequence is CASSIVQGLSEAFF. CDR3 nucleotide sequence: TGTGCCAGTAGTATAGTTCAGGGGCTGAGTGAAGCTTTCTTT. The chain carries TRBV19 and TRBJ1-1, with D maybe TRBD1 (6 bases). This CDR3 region has 14 residues. Germline values: CDR1 LNHDA, CDR2 SQIVND (reference sequence). The germline V and J ends were trimmed by 1 base and 7 bases, with 13 bases remaining between them.

This clone has a handful of counts. The chain joins TRBV19 to TRBJ2-7; TRBD2 might be the D (6 bases). The V gene's germline CDR1 is LNHDA and CDR2 SQIVND (reference sequence). This CDR3 comprises 13 residues. Trimming removed 2 bases from V and 7 bases from J, with 12 bases in between. In DNA form, the CDR3 reads TGTGCCAGTAGTATACAACGTCTAGCGGAGCAGTACTTC. It translates to CASSIQRLAEQYF.

The chain is built from TRBV19 and TRBJ1-1; TRBD1 matches 7 bases. V gave up 5 bases and J gave up 5 bases; unmatched junction bases: 8. Germline loops: CDR1 LNHDA, CDR2 SQIVND (reference sequence). The CDR3 has 14 residues. CDR3 nucleotide sequence: TGTGCCAGTAGTTTTCAGGGGGGAAGAACTGAAGCTTTCTTT. Protein sequence: CASSFQGGRTEAFF.

The chain is built from TRBV19 and TRBJ1-4, with 11 nucleotides matching TRBD1. With V trimmed by 5 bases and J by 5 bases, 4 bases remained unmatched. Germline CDR1 reads LNHDA; CDR2 reads SQIVND (reference sequence). This CDR3 is built from 15 residues. CDR3 sequence reads: CASSPRDRGNEKLFF. The CDR3 coding sequence is TGTGCCAGTAGTCCTAGGGACAGGGGGAATGAAAAACTGTTTTTT. Together with reference TRBV19 and TRBJ1-4, the CDR3 gives the full variable domain: DGGITQSPKYLFRKEGQNVTLSCEQNLNHDAMYWYRQDPGQGLRLIYYSQIVNDFQKGDIAEGYSVSREKKESFPLTVTSAQKNPTAFYLCASSPRDRGNEKLFFGSGTQLSVL.

This chain uses TRBV27 with TRBJ1-2; 8 bases are shared with TRBD1. This CDR3 spans 17 amino acids. Germline assignment: CDR1 MNHEY and CDR2 SMNVEV (reference sequence). The V and J ends lost 5 bases and 9 bases, in that order; junction bases with no gene match: 20. Here the CDR3 reads CASSPLQGQGVPLSYTF. The CDR3, as DNA: TGTGCCAGCAGTCCCCTCCAAGGACAGGGAGTTCCTTTGAGCTACACCTTC.

V gene TRBV7-9 combines with J gene TRBJ2-1, with 9 bases matching TRBD1. Trimming removed 2 bases from V and 9 bases from J; junction bases left unmatched: 5. Germline V gene data show CDR1 as SEHNR and CDR2 as FQNEAQ (reference sequence). The CDR3 contains 14 residues. CDR3 nucleotide sequence: TGTGCCAGCAGCTTAATCGGACAGGGGAGTGAGCAGTTCTTC. Its protein is CASSLIGQGSEQFF.

The V and J genes are TRBV7-9 and TRBJ2-4; D is perhaps TRBD1 (5 bases). The CDR3 covers 13 residues. Germline lookup yields CDR1 SEHNR and CDR2 FQNEAQ (reference sequence). V shed 5 bases and J shed 1 base, with 6 bases lying between them. CDR3 nucleotide sequence: TGTGCCAGCAGCGCAGGGGCCAAAAACATTCAGTACTTC. Residues: CASSAGAKNIQYF.

The gene calls are TRBV18 and TRBJ1-2, with no clear D. Germline CDR1 and CDR2: KGHSH and LQKENI. The CDR3 is 14 residues long. Trimming took 3 bases from V and 4 from J, leaving 12 bases between them. DNA for the CDR3: TGTGCCAGCTCACCCTCTGTAGACTTCTATGGCTACACCTTC. It encodes CASSPSVDFYGYTF.

This chain joins TRBV6-1 and TRBJ2-5; 7 bases line up with TRBD2. The germline gives CDR1 MNHNS, CDR2 SASEGT. Germline trimming cut 4 bases from V and 2 bases from J; bases unmatched to any gene: 7. This CDR3 spans 15 amino acids. This CDR3 is CASSGEGGLQETQYF. CDR3 bases: TGTGCCAGCAGTGGAGAGGGAGGGTTGCAAGAGACCCAGTACTTC.

The chain joins TRBV4-3 to TRBJ1-3; no definite D call. With 2 bases removed from V and 0 bases from J, the gap between germline ends came to 11 bases. This CDR3 comprises 16 residues. Germline lookup yields CDR1 LGHNA and CDR2 YSLEER. CDR3 coding DNA: TGCGCCAGCAGCCAATTCCTATCCGGCTCTGGAAACACCATATATTTT. As protein: CASSQFLSGSGNTIYF.

This chain joins TRBV27 and TRBJ1-1; D call uncertain. Trimming left V 3 bases short and J 5 bases short, with 13 bases between. From germline, CDR1 is MNHEY and CDR2 SMNVEV (reference sequence). There are 14 residues in the CDR3. The CDR3 sequence: CASSFIRGGTEAFF. Here the CDR3 DNA reads TGTGCCAGCAGTTTTATCCGGGGTGGGACTGAAGCTTTCTTT.

The gene calls are TRBV7-2 and TRBJ1-6; 9 bases map to TRBD1. Germline CDR1 SGHTA, CDR2 FQGNSA. V gave up 0 bases and J gave up 8 bases; unmatched junction bases: 5. The CDR3 sequence is 16 residues long. This CDR3 is CASSLAGTGTYSPLHF. CDR3 DNA sequence: TGTGCCAGCAGCTTAGCCGGGACAGGGACGTATTCACCCCTCCACTTT.

The chain combines TRBV7-9 with TRBJ1-1, with a tentative D call TRBD1 (5 bases). This CDR3 region has 13 residues. The V gene's germline CDR1 is SEHNR and CDR2 FQNEAQ (reference sequence). The V end was cut by 1 base, the J end by 4 bases, with 7 bases between. The CDR3 loop is CASSLVQGTEAFF. As DNA, the CDR3 is TGTGCCAGCAGCTTAGTTCAGGGCACTGAAGCTTTCTTT.